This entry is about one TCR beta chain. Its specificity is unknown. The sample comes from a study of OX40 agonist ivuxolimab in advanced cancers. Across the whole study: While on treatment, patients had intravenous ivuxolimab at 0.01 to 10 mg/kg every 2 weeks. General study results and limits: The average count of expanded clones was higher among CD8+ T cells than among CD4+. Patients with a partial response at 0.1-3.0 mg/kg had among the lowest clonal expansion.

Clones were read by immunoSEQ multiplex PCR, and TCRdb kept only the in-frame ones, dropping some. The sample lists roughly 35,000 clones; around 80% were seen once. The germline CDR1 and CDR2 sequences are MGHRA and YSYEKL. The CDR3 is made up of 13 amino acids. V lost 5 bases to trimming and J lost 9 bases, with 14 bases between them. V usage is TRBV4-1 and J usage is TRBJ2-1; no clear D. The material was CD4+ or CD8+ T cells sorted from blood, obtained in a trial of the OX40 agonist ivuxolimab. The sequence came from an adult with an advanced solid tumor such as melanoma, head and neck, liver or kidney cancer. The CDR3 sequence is CASSVGPAAEQFF. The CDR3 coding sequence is TGCGCCAGCAGCGTTGGACCGGCGGCTGAGCAGTTCTTC.